A single sample gave rise to the 7 T cell receptor beta chains below, sequenced in a study of regulatory T cells in long-lasting Graves disease. Regarding time point: newly diagnosed GD, antithyroid drugs for less than 3 months. The TCR library used RNA extracted from PBMCs. For TCR beta, libraries came from iRepertoire HTBI primers and Arm-PCR of CDR3 regions. TCRdb re-called the multiplex PCR reads through MiXCR, storing one row per CDR3 protein. The repertoire consists of 550,000 to 700,000 distinct CDR3 sequences, with roughly 15% occurring once and the leading ten covering more than 10%. This sample also appeared in a second study, on T cells in Graves' hyperthyroidism and ophthalmopathy.

The specimen was peripheral blood mononuclear cells (PBMCs), collected at new diagnosis, from a patient treated with antithyroid drugs. The source is a man aged 18 to 30 with Graves disease.

This clonotype turned up a few times. This rearrangement joins TRBV5-1 to TRBJ1-4, with 8 bases that match TRBD1. The CDR3 has 14 residues. Germline V CDR1 and CDR2: SGHRS, YFSETQ. V gave up 4 bases and J gave up 8 bases; unmatched junction bases: 7. This chain's CDR3 is CASSTGTGFEKLFF. Here the CDR3 DNA reads TGCGCCAGCAGCACCGGGACAGGTTTCGAAAAACTGTTTTTT.

This clonotype was picked up a small number of times. One end of the junction varies from germline; a read error may be responsible. The chain couples TRBV20-1 to TRBJ2-5; 9 bases align to TRBD1. Germline CDR1 and CDR2: DFQATT and SNEGSKA (reference sequence). CDR3 size: 15 residues. CDR3 DNA: TGCAGTGCTAACCCGACAGGGGGGCGCCAAGTGACCCAGTACTTC. This encodes CSANPTGGRQVTQYF.

This clonotype has a handful of counts. In nucleotides, the CDR3 is TGTGCCAGCAGTTTACCAGATCCGGGCGGAGAGACCCAGTACTTC. It encodes CASSLPDPGGETQYF. The V gene is TRBV28, the J gene TRBJ2-5, with no clear D. This CDR3 has 15 amino acids. Germline V gene lookup returns CDR1 MDHEN and CDR2 SYDVKM. V was clipped by 2 bases and J by 4 bases, with 14 bases between them.

This clonotype came up many times. The V gene is TRBV28, the J gene TRBJ2-3; 8 nucleotides agree with TRBD1. CDR1 and CDR2 from the germline V gene are MDHEN and SYDVKM. This CDR3 has 18 residues. V lost 4 bases to trimming and J lost 3 bases; unmatched junction nucleotides: 15. CDR3 nucleotides: TGTGCCAGCAGTTCCGCGACTCACAGGGGGAAAGGGACAGATACGCAGTATTTT. It is translated as CASSSATHRGKGTDTQYF.

V usage is TRBV10-3 and J usage is TRBJ1-1; no firm D call. CDR3 length: 13 residues. V lost 0 bases and J lost 7, with 9 bases in between. Looked up from germline, CDR1 is ENHRY and CDR2 is SYGVKD. CDR3 coding DNA: TGTGCCATCAGTGAGTCTCTCGACCTTGAAGCTTTCTTT. Translation gives CAISESLDLEAFF.

This clonotype occurred many times. The chain employs TRBV5-1 and TRBJ2-3, with 10 bases lining up with TRBD2. V trimming: 7 bases; J trimming: 9 bases; junction bases outside the gene matches: 11. The CDR3 contains 14 residues. Germline CDR1 reads SGHRS; CDR2 reads YFSETQ. The CDR3 sequence is CASARTSGLGTQYF. CDR3 sequence (DNA): TGCGCCAGCGCGAGGACTAGCGGTTTGGGGACGCAGTATTTT.

The gene calls are TRBV7-9 and TRBJ1-1; D is perhaps TRBD1 (5 bases). The germline V and J ends were trimmed by 2 bases and 0 bases, with 16 bases remaining between them. From germline, CDR1 is SEHNR and CDR2 FQNEAQ (reference sequence). The CDR3 is 17 amino acids. The CDR3 nucleotides are TGTGCCAGCAGCTTATACTCCCCGGGGGGTGTGAACACTGAAGCTTTCTTT. Protein sequence: CASSLYSPGGVNTEAFF.